This T cell receptor (beta chain) was found in a study of blood T cell repertoires in COVID-19. Across the whole study: COVID-19 samples from acute and convalescent phases originated in the United States, Italy and Spain.

CDR1 is MNHEY and CDR2 is SVGEGT in the germline V gene. The CDR3 spans 13 residues. V lost 2 bases to trimming and J lost 7 bases, with 11 bases between them. Seattle patients were enrolled during active infection and followed longitudinally. Authors' data handling: Amplifying reference gene primers gave estimates of nucleated cell counts. Data came from immunoSEQ multiplex PCR; TCRdb stores just in-frame clones and leaves some out. That table supplies the V and J calls and clone size; D and trimming were determined from the DNA. This table has 250,000 to 350,000 clones, approximately 90% appearing once.

Sequencing input: peripheral blood. The rearrangement uses TRBV6-2 or TRBV6-3 and TRBJ2-5; perhaps TRBD1 as D (6 bases). This receptor was obtained from a woman in her 30s with COVID-19, enrolled during active disease. The CDR3 DNA reads as TGTGCCAGCAGTTACACCTCACAGGGGACCCAGTACTTC. It yields the protein CASSYTSQGTQYF.